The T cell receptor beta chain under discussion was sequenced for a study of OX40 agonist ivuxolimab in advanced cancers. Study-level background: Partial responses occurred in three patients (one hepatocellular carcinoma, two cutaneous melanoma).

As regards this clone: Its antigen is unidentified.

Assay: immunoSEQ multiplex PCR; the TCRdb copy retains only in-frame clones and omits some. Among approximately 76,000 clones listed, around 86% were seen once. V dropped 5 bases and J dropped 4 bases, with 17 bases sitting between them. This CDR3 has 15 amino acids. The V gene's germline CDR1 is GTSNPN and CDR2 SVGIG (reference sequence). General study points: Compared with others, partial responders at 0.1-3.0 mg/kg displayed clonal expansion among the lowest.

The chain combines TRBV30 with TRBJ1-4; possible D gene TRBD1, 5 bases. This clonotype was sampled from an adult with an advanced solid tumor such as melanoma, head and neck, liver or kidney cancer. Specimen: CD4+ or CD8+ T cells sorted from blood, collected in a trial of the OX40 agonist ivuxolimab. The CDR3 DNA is TGTGCCTGGGGCATGCCGGGACCACATAATGAAAAACTGTTTTTT. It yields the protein CAWGMPGPHNEKLFF.